Following are 3 T cell receptor beta chains from one sample sequenced in a study of blood T cell repertoires in COVID-19. Assay: immunoSEQ multiplex PCR; the TCRdb copy retains only in-frame clones and omits some. This sample has about 330,000 clones, with about 82% found just once. The source material was peripheral blood. These receptors were taken from a human donor in a cohort sampled during active COVID-19.

This chain connects TRBV5-1 to TRBJ2-6; D perhaps matches TRBD1 (5 bases). Trimming took 4 bases from V and 4 from J, leaving 9 bases between them. The CDR3 is 14 residues long. Per the germline V gene, CDR1 is SGHRS and CDR2 is YFSETQ. The CDR3 protein is CASSPGSGANVLTF. The CDR3 nucleotides are TGCGCCAGCAGCCCAGGGTCCGGGGCCAACGTCCTGACTTTC.

The chain uses TRBV5-6 and TRBJ2-7, with D perhaps matching TRBD2 (6 bases). Between the trimmed V and J ends, which lost 4 bases and 9 bases, there was a span of 14 bases. CDR3 length: 12 amino acids. Germline CDR1 SGHDT, CDR2 YYEEEE. The CDR3 here is CASSGDLDSQYF. In nucleotides, the CDR3 is TGTGCCAGCAGCGGGGACTTAGATTCGCAGTACTTC.

The genes are TRBV7-9 and TRBJ2-5, with a weak D call TRBD1 (5 bases). Germline CDR1 and CDR2: SEHNR and FQNEAQ (reference sequence). The germline V and J ends were trimmed by 5 bases and 3 bases, with 13 bases remaining between them. There are 14 residues in the CDR3. The CDR3 loop reads CASSPLDREETQYF. CDR3 nucleotides: TGTGCCAGCAGCCCCCTTGACAGAGAAGAGACCCAGTACTTC.